This T cell receptor beta chain emerged from a study of OX40 agonist ivuxolimab in advanced cancers. Study-level results: Blood T cells, both CD4+ and CD8+, expanded clonally by week 6 at 0.1 to 3.0 mg/kg.

Germline CDR1 reads SGHNT; CDR2 reads YYREEE (reference sequence). The V and J ends lost 0 bases and 2 bases, in that order; junction bases with no gene match: 2. The CDR3 consists of 14 residues. Profiled with immunoSEQ multiplex PCR; TCRdb holds only in-frame clones, not every one. The data show more than 70,000 clones, around 82% seen once. The sample holds one count of this clone. The antigen is not known. This specimen consisted of CD4+ or CD8+ T cells sorted from blood, obtained in a trial of the OX40 agonist ivuxolimab. This chain connects TRBV5-4 to TRBJ2-7; 7 nucleotides line up with TRBD1. The source is an adult with an advanced solid tumor such as melanoma, head and neck, liver or kidney cancer. CDR3 sequence (DNA): TGTGCCAGCAGCTTGGACAGGGGACCCTACGAGCAGTACTTC. It codes for CASSLDRGPYEQYF.